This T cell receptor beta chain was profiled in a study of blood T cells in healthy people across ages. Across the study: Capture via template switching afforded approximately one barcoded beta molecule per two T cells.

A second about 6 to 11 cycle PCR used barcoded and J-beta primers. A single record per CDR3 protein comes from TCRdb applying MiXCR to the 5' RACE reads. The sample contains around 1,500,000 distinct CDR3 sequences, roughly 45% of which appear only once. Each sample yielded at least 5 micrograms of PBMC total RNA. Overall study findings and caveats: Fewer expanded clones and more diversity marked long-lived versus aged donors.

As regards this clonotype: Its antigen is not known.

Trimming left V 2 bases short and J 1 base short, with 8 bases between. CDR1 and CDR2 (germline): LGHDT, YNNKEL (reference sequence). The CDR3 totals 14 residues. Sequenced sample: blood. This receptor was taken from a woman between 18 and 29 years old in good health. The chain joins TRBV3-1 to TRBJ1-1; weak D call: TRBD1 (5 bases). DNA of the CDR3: TGTGCCAGCAGCCAACCAGGGTCGAACACTGAAGCTTTCTTT. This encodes CASSQPGSNTEAFF.